There are a few counts of the clone carrying this T cell receptor (beta chain). From germline, CDR1 is PRHDT and CDR2 FYEKMQ (reference sequence). After removal of 7 bases from V and 7 bases from J, the junction contained 10 bases not matched to a gene. The length of the CDR3 is 14 residues. The cDNA 3' end received a ligated oligonucleotide with a UMI. An equimolar mix of RC1.1 and RC1.2 primed the beta chain across TRBC1 and TRBC2. TCRdb recomputed calls from the UMI-ligation and nested PCR reads with MiXCR, one row per CDR3 protein. The data show 42,000 or so distinct CDR3 sequences, around 15% seen once. The record originates from a study of quantifying T cell responses using KT2 cells. Overall study context: Reverse transcription used primers in the TCR alpha and beta constant regions.

The sample comprised PBMCs spiked with cells of the T cell clone KT2. The chain employs TRBV13 and TRBJ2-1, with 7 bases aligning to TRBD2. This receptor was obtained from a human donor. The DNA of the CDR3 is TGTGCCAGCATATGGGGGAGGGCCGGTAATGAGCAGTTCTTC. The encoded protein is CASIWGRAGNEQFF.